This T cell receptor (beta chain) was obtained from a study of cytomegalovirus exposure and HLA in healthy donors. Study background: Around 180 million T cells yielded some 120 million unique TCR beta sequences in earlier analysis. In terms of ancestry, the Caucasian-associated cluster contained 80% to 90% of the approximately 430 genotyped donors.

This clone was seen more than once but under ten times. Its antigen is not identified. Overall study findings and caveats: Later analysis showed most CMV-associated TCR beta chains appearing HLA-restricted.

V was pared by 8 bases and J by 3 bases, with 15 bases of the junction left unmatched. Germline CDR1 is SQVTM and CDR2 is ANQGSEA. The CDR3 runs 16 residues. The PCR made use of 60 Vbeta and 13 Jbeta primers. Libraries were prepared by immunoSEQ multiplex PCR; TCRdb keeps only in-frame clonotypes and omits some of them. The top ten clones hold less than 1% of a sample with fewer than 200,000 clones, over 60% of them seen once. Sequenced: PBMCs. This receptor was identified in a female donor in good health and CMV-seronegative. V and J are TRBV29-1 and TRBJ2-1; 8 bases align to TRBD2. DNA of the CDR3: TGCAGCACGGGGTCGGAGCGGGGGCTCCTCTACAATGAGCAGTTCTTC. Amino acid sequence: CSTGSERGLLYNEQFF.